Shown below are 18 T cell receptor beta chains from a single sample sequenced in a study. TCRdb re-analysed the RT-PCR reads in MiXCR, keeping a single row per CDR3 protein. The table lists almost 700,000 distinct CDR3 sequences, over 12% of them singletons. Specimen: memory CD4+ T cells from blood. The receptors originated from a female donor in good health, serving as a healthy control.

The sample holds a few counts of this clonotype. V usage is TRBV20-1 and J usage is TRBJ2-7; 7 bases line up with TRBD2. The V gene end was trimmed by 5 bases and the J gene end by 5 bases; junction bases not matched to a gene: 12. From germline, CDR1 is DFQATT and CDR2 SNEGSKA (reference sequence). The CDR3 consists of 14 residues. The CDR3 DNA reads as TGCAGTGCTCTTTCGGAGCGGGGAATTCACGAGCAGTACTTC. It yields the protein CSALSERGIHEQYF.

The chain combines TRBV5-4 with TRBJ2-7, with a tentative D call TRBD2 (7 bases). Trimming took off 3 bases at V and 9 bases at J, with 16 bases between the two ends. The CDR3 is made up of 13 amino acids. Germline lookup yields CDR1 SGHNT and CDR2 YYREEE (reference sequence). CDR3 coding DNA: TGTGCCAGCAGCTCCTCCGCGGGGGCTGGGCAGTACTTC. Translated, it gives CASSSSAGAGQYF.

The chain couples TRBV7-2 to TRBJ2-6; TRBD2 matches 7 bases. The V and J ends lost 0 bases and 1 base, in that order; junction bases with no gene match: 0. CDR1 and CDR2 (germline): SGHTA, FQGNSA. The CDR3 length is 16 residues. CDR3 sequence reads: CASSLAGGSGANVLTF. Here the CDR3 DNA reads TGTGCCAGCAGCTTAGCGGGAGGGTCTGGGGCCAACGTCCTGACTTTC.

This chain links TRBV7-9 with TRBJ2-1; 11 nucleotides match TRBD2. The CDR3 runs 15 residues. V was pared by 4 bases and J by 9 bases, with 8 bases of the junction left unmatched. From germline, CDR1 is SEHNR and CDR2 FQNEAQ (reference sequence). The CDR3 DNA reads as TGTGCCAGCAGCTCATTTAGCGGGGGGGCCCCTGAGCAGTTCTTC. It specifies CASSSFSGGAPEQFF.

This clonotype has ten or more counts. J is TRBJ1-4 and V is TRBV20-1; D might be TRBD1 (5 bases). Germline-derived CDR1 and CDR2 are DFQATT and SNEGSKA (reference sequence). V lost 0 bases, J lost 8 bases, and 10 bases lay in between. There are 13 residues in the CDR3. The CDR3 spells CSAREGTFEKLFF. The CDR3 bases are TGCAGTGCTAGAGAAGGGACTTTCGAAAAACTGTTTTTT.

A few counts support this clonotype. CDR3 loop: CASSQDLWDRGYGYTF. DNA for the CDR3: TGCGCCAGCAGCCAAGACCTTTGGGACAGGGGTTATGGCTACACCTTC. The V call is TRBV4-3, the J call TRBJ1-2; 10 positions agree with TRBD1. Germline CDR1 LGHNA, CDR2 YSLEER. The V and J ends lost 0 bases and 5 bases, in that order; junction bases with no gene match: 6. The length of the CDR3 is 16 residues.

V usage is TRBV5-1 and J usage is TRBJ2-2, with 12 bases identical to TRBD1. This CDR3 contains 18 residues. CDR1 SGHRS and CDR2 YFSETQ come from the germline V gene. J gave up 1 base and V 2 bases, and 6 bases lay outside the gene matches. DNA of the CDR3: TGCGCCAGCAGCTTCCCGGGACAGGGGGCCGTGAACACCGGGGAGCTGTTTTTT. Its protein product is CASSFPGQGAVNTGELFF.

For the CDR3, the DNA is TGTGCCAGCAGTTTGAGTAGCGGGACGTACCAAGAGACCCAGTACTTC. Translating it yields CASSLSSGTYQETQYF. This sequence joins TRBV12-3 or TRBV12-4 and TRBJ2-5; 8 nucleotides line up with TRBD2. V dropped 3 bases and J dropped 0; count of bases not matched to a gene: 6. This CDR3 is 16 amino acids long.

This clonotype was picked up many times. This rearrangement joins TRBV20-1 to TRBJ2-3; no clear D. Germline lookup yields CDR1 DFQATT and CDR2 SNEGSKA (reference sequence). V lost 0 bases and J 6 bases, leaving 10 bases between the germline ends. CDR3 length: 13 amino acids. In DNA, the CDR3 is TGCAGTGCTAGAGACCCGGGCCGGGATACGCAGTATTTT. Its translation: CSARDPGRDTQYF.

CDR3 in DNA: TGTGCCAGCAGCCGAGTGCTGGGAGTATATACGCAGTATTTT. Translating gives CASSRVLGVYTQYF. The V call is TRBV3-1, the J call TRBJ2-3; tentatively, D is TRBD2 (5 bases). Germline CDR1 LGHDT, CDR2 YNNKEL (reference sequence). The CDR3 extends over 14 amino acids. Trimming took 4 bases from V and 7 from J, leaving 15 bases between them.

This clonotype was seen a handful of times. This chain links TRBV5-1 with TRBJ1-1; a possible D gene is TRBD1 (6 bases). Looked up from germline, CDR1 is SGHRS and CDR2 is YFSETQ. Trimming left V 6 bases short and J 1 base short, with 19 bases between. The CDR3 totals 16 residues. CDR3 in amino acids: CASNLQATGSNTEAFF. CDR3 bases: TGCGCCAGCAACCTTCAGGCGACAGGCTCGAACACTGAAGCTTTCTTT.

The chain recombines TRBV5-1 with TRBJ2-7; D may match TRBD1 or TRBD2 (5 bases each). The germline V gene has CDR1 SGHRS and CDR2 YFSETQ. CDR3 size: 15 residues. Between the trimmed V and J ends, which lost 0 bases and 2 bases, there was a span of 12 bases. Here the CDR3 reads CASSLEGTVAYEQYF. CDR3 DNA sequence: TGCGCCAGCAGCTTGGAGGGGACGGTGGCCTACGAGCAGTACTTC.

This clonotype has more than one count but fewer than ten. The chain recombines TRBV5-5 with TRBJ2-1; D tentatively fits TRBD1 or TRBD2 (5 bases each). CDR3 length: 16 amino acids. Germline assignment: CDR1 SGHKS and CDR2 YYEKEE (reference sequence). Trimming took 0 bases from V and 0 from J, leaving 10 bases between them. The CDR3 DNA follows: TGTGCCAGCAGCTTGGAAGGGACCCGCTCCTACAATGAGCAGTTCTTC. It yields the protein CASSLEGTRSYNEQFF.

At least ten counts were recorded for this clonotype. The chain recombines TRBV20-1 with TRBJ2-3; 13 bases fit TRBD2. V shed 5 bases, J shed 2 bases, and the junction held 7 bases outside the gene matches. This CDR3 spans 16 amino acids. Germline CDR1 DFQATT, CDR2 SNEGSKA (reference sequence). The CDR3 DNA is TGCAGTGCTGGCAGACTAGCGGGGGGACCCACAGATACGCAGTATTTT. It yields the protein CSAGRLAGGPTDTQYF.

The chain carries TRBV5-5 and TRBJ2-1; D possibly corresponds to TRBD1 (6 bases). This CDR3 has 17 residues. V was shortened by 4 bases and J by 4 bases, with 21 bases between the two germline ends. Germline CDR1 reads SGHKS; CDR2 reads YYEKEE (reference sequence). The CDR3 protein is CASSTALQGMGYNEQFF. CDR3 nucleotide sequence: TGTGCCAGCAGCACCGCCTTACAGGGAATGGGTTACAATGAGCAGTTCTTC.

In its sample, this clonotype was seen many times. V and J are TRBV7-9 and TRBJ1-2; D is perhaps TRBD1 (5 bases). Trimming took 6 bases from V and 2 from J, leaving 22 bases between them. CDR3 length: 17 amino acids. In germline, CDR1 is SEHNR, CDR2 FQNEAQ (reference sequence). The CDR3 DNA is TGTGCCAGCAGTGCGGGTTACAGGCCTCTTCCGAACTATGGCTACACCTTC. Amino acids: CASSAGYRPLPNYGYTF.

The chain carries TRBV21-1 and TRBJ2-1. TRBV21-1 is termed a pseudogene. This CDR3 is built from 15 residues. The CDR3 DNA is TGTGCCAGCAGCAAAGGACGGGTACGGCTATGCGGGCAGTTCTTC. It specifies CASSKGRVRLCGQFF.

The chain recombines TRBV20-1 with TRBJ2-5; D gene ambiguous. Between the trimmed V and J ends, which lost 3 bases and 0 bases, there was a span of 5 bases. CDR3 length: 12 amino acids. Germline CDR1 DFQATT, CDR2 SNEGSKA (reference sequence). The CDR3 DNA sequence: TGCAGTGCTAGTAGGCACCAAGAGACCCAGTACTTC. This codes for CSASRHQETQYF.